The following is a T cell receptor (beta chain) sequence with its context. A read error may explain this, as a much larger clone is one base away. Germline assignment: CDR1 SQVTM and CDR2 ANQGSEA. This CDR3 is built from 15 residues. This entry comes from a study of blood T cell repertoires in COVID-19. TCRdb's table, derived via immunoSEQ multiplex PCR, lists solely in-frame clones and lacks some. The data show about 190,000 clones, with about 86% seen just once and 0.7% to 0.9% held by the top ten. The sequenced material came from peripheral blood. The chain carries TRBV29-1 and TRBJ1-2; 12 bases are shared with TRBD1. This TCR came from a woman aged 18-35 years who had recovered from COVID-19. The DNA of the CDR3 is TGCAACGTAGTCGGGACAGGGGGCGGAGGCTATGGCTACACCTTC. Its translation: CNVVGTGGGGYGYTF.